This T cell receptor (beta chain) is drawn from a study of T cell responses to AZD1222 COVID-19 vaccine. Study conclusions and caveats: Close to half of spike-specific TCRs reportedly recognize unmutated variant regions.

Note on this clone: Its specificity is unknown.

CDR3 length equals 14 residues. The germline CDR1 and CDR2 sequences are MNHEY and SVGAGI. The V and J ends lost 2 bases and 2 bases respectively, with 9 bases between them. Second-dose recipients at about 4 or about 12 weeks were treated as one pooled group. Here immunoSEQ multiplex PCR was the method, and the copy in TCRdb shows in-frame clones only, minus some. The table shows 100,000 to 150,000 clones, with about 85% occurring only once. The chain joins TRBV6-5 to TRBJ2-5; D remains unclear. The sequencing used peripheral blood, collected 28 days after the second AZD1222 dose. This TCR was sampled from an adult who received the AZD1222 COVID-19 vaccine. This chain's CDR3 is CASSYGREQETQYF. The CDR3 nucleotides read TGTGCCAGCAGTTACGGCAGAGAACAAGAGACCCAGTACTTC.